This T cell receptor (beta chain) was documented in a study of vaccination effects on CD4 cells after COVID-19. Study as a whole: The participants, recipients of two vaccine doses, got either BNT162b2 or mRNA-1273.

Using immunoSEQ multiplex PCR, the repertoire was profiled, and TCRdb retains in-frame clones only, with some absent. The repertoire holds roughly 63,000 clones, with roughly 80% as singletons. ViraFEST expansion of antigen-specific CD4+ T cells with viral peptide pools preceded sequencing. Once cultured for approximately 10 days, the cells underwent separation to obtain CD4+ T cells. Having tested negative for nucleocapsid antibodies, the vaccine recipients showed no prior SARS-CoV-2 infection. After two million PBMC were placed in each well, they were cultured with 10 IU/ml IL-2 and around 10 ug/ml peptides. The V segment lost 2 bases and the J segment 7 bases; nucleotides outside the gene matches: 7. This CDR3 contains 14 residues. The germline V gene has CDR1 MNHEY and CDR2 SVGEGT. A remark on this clone: No antigen is known for it.

Sequencing used CD4+ T cells from PBMCs cultured with HCoV-OC43 spike peptides, obtained before COVID-19 vaccination. Subset described: HCoV-OC43 spike overlapping peptide pool stimulation. The chain combines TRBV6-2 or TRBV6-3 with TRBJ2-5; 7 bases are shared with TRBD1. This receptor was identified in a human donor who received a COVID-19 vaccine. In nucleotides, the CDR3 is TGTGCCAGCAGTTACACTGACAGGGCTAGGACCCAGTACTTC. It codes for CASSYTDRARTQYF.